This T cell receptor beta chain derives from a study of vaccination and CD4 T cells after COVID-19. Study in general: In culture, cells were exposed to overlapping spike peptides from SARS-CoV-2, HCoV-NL63, HCoV-OC43 and HCoV-229E.

The ends were cut back, 1 base at V and 7 bases at J, with 11 bases in the middle. This CDR3 region has 14 residues. The germline gives CDR1 DFQATT, CDR2 SNEGSKA (reference sequence). Sample treatment: roughly ten-day PBMC culture with coronavirus spike peptide pools or control peptides (ViraFEST assay). During the years 2011-2018, before the COVID-19 pandemic, the unexposed donor's CD4+ T cells were collected. Researchers used the Oncomine TCR Beta short-read assay to sequence DNA from cultured CD4+ T cells. Extraction of genomic DNA was performed on cultured CD4+ T cells. TCRdb recomputed calls from the PCR reads with MiXCR, one row per CDR3 protein. The sample holds 9,600 or so distinct CDR3 sequences, 40% to 50% seen once. Notes on this clonotype: What it binds is unknown.

This receptor was taken from a human donor in good health. The rearrangement links TRBV20-1 to TRBJ1-6; D not resolved. The sample was CD4+ T cells from blood, cultured in vitro. The CDR3 DNA sequence: TGCAGTGCTAGAGTGACGGGAGACAATTCACCCCTCCACTTT. This sequence encodes CSARVTGDNSPLHF.